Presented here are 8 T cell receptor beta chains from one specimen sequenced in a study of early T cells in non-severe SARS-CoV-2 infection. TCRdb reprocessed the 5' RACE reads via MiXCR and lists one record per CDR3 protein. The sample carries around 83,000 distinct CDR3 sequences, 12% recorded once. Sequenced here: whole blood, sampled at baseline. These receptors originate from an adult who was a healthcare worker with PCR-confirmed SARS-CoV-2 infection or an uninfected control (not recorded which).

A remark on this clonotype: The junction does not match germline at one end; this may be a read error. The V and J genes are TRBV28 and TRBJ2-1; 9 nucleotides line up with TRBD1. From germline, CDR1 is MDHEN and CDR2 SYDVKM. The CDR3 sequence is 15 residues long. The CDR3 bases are TGTGCCCGCAGCCGAGACAGGGGGAACTACAATGAGCAGTTCTTC. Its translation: CARSRDRGNYNEQFF.

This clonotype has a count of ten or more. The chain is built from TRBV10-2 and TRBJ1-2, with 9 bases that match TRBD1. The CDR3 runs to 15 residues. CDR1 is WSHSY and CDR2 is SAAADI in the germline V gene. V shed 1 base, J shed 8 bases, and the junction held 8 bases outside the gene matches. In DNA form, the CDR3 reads TGCGCCAGCAGTGAGTTCGGGACAGGGCCTCGCGGCTACACCTTC. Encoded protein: CASSEFGTGPRGYTF.

CDR3 sequence (DNA): TGCAGCGTTGGGGGGTTGCACAATGAGCAGTTCTTC. Its protein is CSVGGLHNEQFF. The chain links TRBV29-1 to TRBJ2-1, with D possibly being TRBD1 or TRBD2 (5 bases each). Trimming took off 4 bases at V and 5 bases at J, with 9 bases between the two ends. The CDR3 spans 12 residues. Germline V gives CDR1 SQVTM, CDR2 ANQGSEA.

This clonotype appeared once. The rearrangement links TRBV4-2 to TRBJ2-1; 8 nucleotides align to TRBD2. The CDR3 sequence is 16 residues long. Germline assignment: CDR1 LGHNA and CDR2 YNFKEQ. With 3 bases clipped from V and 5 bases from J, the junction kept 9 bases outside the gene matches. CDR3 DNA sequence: TGTGCCAGCAGCCAGACTTGGACTAGCTCTAACAATGAGCAGTTCTTC. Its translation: CASSQTWTSSNNEQFF.

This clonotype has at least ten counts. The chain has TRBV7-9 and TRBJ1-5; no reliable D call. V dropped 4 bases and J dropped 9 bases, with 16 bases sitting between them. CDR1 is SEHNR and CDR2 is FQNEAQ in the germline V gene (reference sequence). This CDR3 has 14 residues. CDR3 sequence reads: CASSSDNSARPQHF. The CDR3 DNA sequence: TGTGCCAGCAGCTCGGATAACAGCGCCAGGCCCCAGCATTTT. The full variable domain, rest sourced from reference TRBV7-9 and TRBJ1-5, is DTGVSQNPRHKITKRGQNVTFRCDPISEHNRLYWYRQTLGQGPEFLTYFQNEAQLEKSRLLSDRFSAERPKGSFSTLEIQRTEQGDSAMYLCASSSDNSARPQHFGDGTRLSIL.

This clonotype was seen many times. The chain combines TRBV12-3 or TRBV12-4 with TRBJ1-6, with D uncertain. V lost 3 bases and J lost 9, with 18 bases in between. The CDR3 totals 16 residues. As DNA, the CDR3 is TGTGCCAGCAGTTTTCAGGCCCAGGCTATAGGTTCACCCCTCCACTTT. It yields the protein CASSFQAQAIGSPLHF.

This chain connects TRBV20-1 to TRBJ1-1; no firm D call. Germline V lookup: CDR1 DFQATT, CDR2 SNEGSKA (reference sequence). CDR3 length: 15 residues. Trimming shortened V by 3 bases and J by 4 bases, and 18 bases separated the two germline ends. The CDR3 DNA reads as TGCAGTGCTAGTCGAGGGCCAAGTTGGGGCACTGAAGCTTTCTTT. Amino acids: CSASRGPSWGTEAFF.

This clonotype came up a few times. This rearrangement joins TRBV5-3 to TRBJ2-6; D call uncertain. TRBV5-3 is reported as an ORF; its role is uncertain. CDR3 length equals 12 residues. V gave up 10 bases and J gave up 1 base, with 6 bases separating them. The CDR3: CAFQSGANVLTF. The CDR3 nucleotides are TGTGCCTTTCAATCTGGGGCCAACGTCCTGACTTTC.